This TCR beta chain originates from a study of cytomegalovirus exposure and HLA in healthy donors. Clones were sequenced by immunoSEQ multiplex PCR, and TCRdb holds only the in-frame ones, with some missing. The sample records about 160,000 clones, 80% to 90% being singletons. Details on this clone: Other nucleotide sequences in the sample specify the same CDR3.

Germline trimming cut 4 bases from V and 3 bases from J; bases unmatched to any gene: 5. Germline V gene data show CDR1 as SGDLS and CDR2 as YYNGEE. The CDR3 totals 15 residues. The source material was PBMCs. This rearrangement joins TRBV9 to TRBJ2-7; 12 nucleotides match TRBD2. This receptor was identified in a young woman in good health and CMV-seronegative. CDR3 coding DNA: TGTGCCAGCAGCCCCAGACTAGCGGGAGTCTACGAGCAGTACTTC. Its translation: CASSPRLAGVYEQYF.